Presented here are 20 T cell receptor beta chains from one specimen sequenced in a study of chemoradiotherapy in HPV16-positive cancers. Only in-frame clones appear in the TCRdb table, and some are missing; sequencing was by immunoSEQ multiplex PCR. In the table there are 22,000 or so clones, around 90% of which are singletons. Specimen: blood, collected from a patient who underwent chemoradiotherapy. These receptors were taken from a human donor with HPV-associated anogenital cancer.

The V call is TRBV5-1, the J call TRBJ2-7, with 8 bases that match TRBD2. This CDR3 has 15 amino acids. With 3 bases clipped from V and 2 bases from J, the junction kept 7 bases outside the gene matches. The germline V gene has CDR1 SGHRS and CDR2 YFSETQ. In DNA form, the CDR3 reads TGCGCCAGCAGCTATGGGACTAGTAGTACCTACGAGCAGTACTTC. Translation gives CASSYGTSSTYEQYF.

The chain links TRBV4-1 to TRBJ1-2; TRBD1 is a possible D gene (5 bases). This CDR3 contains 13 residues. Germline V gene lookup returns CDR1 MGHRA and CDR2 YSYEKL. Trimming pared 2 bases from V and 5 bases from J, leaving 9 bases between. CDR3 residues: CASSQPEGYGYTF. The CDR3 DNA reads TGCGCCAGCAGCCAACCTGAGGGGTATGGCTACACCTTC.

The chain links TRBV11-3 to TRBJ2-2, with a weak D call TRBD2 (5 bases). Trimming shortened V by 1 base and J by 4 bases, and 13 bases separated the two germline ends. The CDR3 is made up of 16 amino acids. Germline assignment: CDR1 SGHNT and CDR2 YENEEA. The CDR3 bases are TGTGCCAGCAGCTTAGCTTTCGGAGGTGGCACCGGGGAGCTGTTTTTT. Translation gives CASSLAFGGGTGELFF.

V gene TRBV18 combines with J gene TRBJ1-1; D gene uncertain. Between the trimmed V and J ends, which lost 3 bases and 5 bases, there was a span of 19 bases. Germline lookup yields CDR1 KGHSH and CDR2 LQKENI. This CDR3 is built from 16 residues. CDR3 loop: CASSPSSHINRTEAFF. The CDR3 bases are TGTGCCAGCTCACCCTCGTCACATATCAATAGGACTGAAGCTTTCTTT.

This rearrangement joins TRBV5-4 to TRBJ1-1, with D hard to call. This CDR3 contains 15 residues. Trimming left V 0 bases short and J 1 base short, with 10 bases between. The germline V gene encodes CDR1 SGHNT and CDR2 YYREEE (reference sequence). CDR3 sequence: CASSLEVWENTEAFF. The CDR3 region has the DNA TGTGCCAGCAGCTTGGAAGTTTGGGAGAACACTGAAGCTTTCTTT.

The V call is TRBV7-9, the J call TRBJ1-2; 8 bases are a match to TRBD1. V shed 5 bases, J shed 5 bases, and the junction held 4 bases outside the gene matches. Looked up from germline, CDR1 is SEHNR and CDR2 is FQNEAQ (reference sequence). The CDR3 has 13 residues. The CDR3 DNA follows: TGTGCCAGCAGCGTGGGACAGGTATATGGCTACACCTTC. It codes for CASSVGQVYGYTF.

Worth noting for this clone: The junction differs from germline at one of its ends, possibly a read error. The chain joins TRBV11-2 to TRBJ2-7, with D unresolved. Per germline, CDR1 SGHAT and CDR2 FQNNGV. The CDR3 spans 11 residues. CDR3 protein: CASSSSDEQYF. The CDR3 DNA reads TGTGCCAGCAGCTCCTCCGACGAGCAGTACTTC.

The chain has TRBV27 and TRBJ1-4, with D unresolved. The germline CDR1 and CDR2 sequences are MNHEY and SMNVEV (reference sequence). V lost 3 bases and J 7 bases, leaving 12 bases between the germline ends. This CDR3 has 14 residues. The CDR3 DNA is TGTGCCAGCAGTTTCCGGCAGTCGGGTGAAAAACTGTTTTTT. Translated, it gives CASSFRQSGEKLFF. Using reference TRBV27 and TRBJ1-4 for the parts outside the CDR3, the full variable domain is EAQVTQNPRYLITVTGKKLTVTCSQNMNHEYMSWYRQDPGLGLRQIYYSMNVEVTDKGDVPEGYKVSRKEKRNFPLILESPSPNQTSLYFCASSFRQSGEKLFFGSGTQLSVL.

The chain has TRBV5-6 and TRBJ1-3; D perhaps matches TRBD1 (5 bases). The germline CDR1 and CDR2 sequences are SGHDT and YYEEEE. The CDR3 runs to 14 residues. Trimming took 2 bases from V and 2 from J, leaving 8 bases between them. The CDR3 sequence is CASSFLGAGNTIYF. For the CDR3, the DNA is TGTGCCAGCAGCTTCCTGGGGGCTGGAAACACCATATATTTT.

The chain links TRBV30 to TRBJ2-3, with TRBD2 matching over 10 bases. V was pared by 5 bases and J by 4 bases, with 12 bases of the junction left unmatched. CDR3 length: 16 residues. Germline lookup yields CDR1 GTSNPN and CDR2 SVGIG (reference sequence). CDR3 nucleotides: TGTGCCTGGGTCGCCCCACCAGCGGGGGGGTCAGATACGCAGTATTTT. Its protein is CAWVAPPAGGSDTQYF.

This rearrangement joins TRBV19 to TRBJ1-1, with a possible D match to TRBD1 (6 bases). In germline, CDR1 is LNHDA, CDR2 SQIVND (reference sequence). CDR3 length: 14 amino acids. V was cut by 6 bases and J by 3 bases, with 14 bases left in between. Written as DNA, the CDR3 is TGTGCCAGTAGACCCCAGGGGAAGGACACTGAAGCTTTCTTT. This sequence encodes CASRPQGKDTEAFF.

The chain combines TRBV5-1 with TRBJ1-1, with D uncertain. Germline V lookup: CDR1 SGHRS, CDR2 YFSETQ. This CDR3 has 15 residues. The V end was cut by 1 base, the J end by 0 bases, with 10 bases between. The DNA of the CDR3 is TGCGCCAGCAGCTTGCTGTTACAGATGAACACTGAAGCTTTCTTT. Protein sequence: CASSLLLQMNTEAFF.

CDR3 sequence (DNA): TGTGCCAGCAGCTTAGAAGGCTATGGCTACACCTTC. It yields the protein CASSLEGYGYTF. This sequence joins TRBV7-8 and TRBJ1-2; D is unclear. CDR1 SGHVS and CDR2 FQNEAQ come from the germline V gene. With 1 base removed from V and 4 bases from J, the gap between germline ends came to 4 bases. The length of the CDR3 is 12 residues.

The V call is TRBV2, the J call TRBJ2-2, with TRBD1 identical over 8 bases. The germline V gene encodes CDR1 SNHLY and CDR2 FYNNEI. V shed 6 bases and J 0 bases; nucleotides not matched to a gene: 3. The CDR3 sequence is 15 residues long. CDR3 nucleotides: TGTGCCAGCAGGACAGGGGTCCCGAACACCGGGGAGCTGTTTTTT. Residues: CASRTGVPNTGELFF. Using reference TRBV2 and TRBJ2-2 for the parts outside the CDR3, the full variable domain is EPEVTQTPSHQVTQMGQEVILRCVPISNHLYFYWYRQILGQKVEFLVSFYNNEISEKSEIFDDQFSVERPDGSNFTLKIRSTKLEDSAMYFCASRTGVPNTGELFFGEGSRLTVL.

The chain uses TRBV27 and TRBJ1-5; perhaps TRBD1 as D (6 bases). Germline values: CDR1 MNHEY, CDR2 SMNVEV (reference sequence). V was pared by 5 bases and J by 2 bases, with 22 bases between. This CDR3 has 18 amino acids. The CDR3 sequence is CASSIPPRDTYGNQPQHF. CDR3 in DNA: TGTGCCAGCAGTATCCCCCCGCGGGACACCTATGGCAATCAGCCCCAGCATTTT.

The count of this clone is one. In DNA, the CDR3 is TGCGCCAGCACGGCAGGCGGCGGGGGGAACACCGGGGAGCTGTTTTTT. Its protein is CASTAGGGGNTGELFF. The chain has TRBV10-1 and TRBJ2-2; 7 bases match TRBD2. Losses at the gene ends were 7 bases for V and 1 base for J; bases not matched to a gene: 9. Germline CDR1 reads WNHNN; CDR2 reads SYGVQD (reference sequence). The CDR3 is 16 amino acids.

J is TRBJ2-2 and V is TRBV6-6, with unresolved D. The CDR3 runs 15 residues. Trimming removed 5 bases from V and 2 bases from J, with 12 bases in between. CDR1 is MNHNY, CDR2 SVGAGI, per germline (reference sequence). The CDR3 spells CASSMSTPNTGELFF. In nucleotides, the CDR3 is TGTGCCAGCAGTATGTCTACACCCAACACCGGGGAGCTGTTTTTT.

V usage is TRBV30 and J usage is TRBJ1-2; D remains unclear. Between the trimmed V and J ends, which lost 0 bases and 3 bases, there was a span of 8 bases. The CDR3 is 13 residues long. CDR1 and CDR2 from the germline V gene are GTSNPN and SVGIG (reference sequence). CDR3 in amino acids: CAWSVPEYYGYTF. As DNA, the CDR3 is TGTGCCTGGAGTGTACCGGAGTACTATGGCTACACCTTC.

V gene TRBV7-6 combines with J gene TRBJ2-1; 9 bases line up with TRBD1. The trim removed 7 bases at V and 7 bases at J, leaving 11 bases unmatched. This CDR3 comprises 15 residues. Germline loops: CDR1 SGHVS, CDR2 FNYEAQ. CDR3 nucleotide sequence: TGTGCCAGCACCAAAGACCCGGGACAGGGAAATGAGCAGTTCTTC. Protein product: CASTKDPGQGNEQFF.

The CDR3 DNA reads TGTGCCAGCAGCGTGCGCCCAGAGACCCAGTACTTC. Its protein product is CASSVRPETQYF. The V gene is TRBV7-9, the J gene TRBJ2-5; D is unresolved. CDR3 length: 12 amino acids. Germline V gene data show CDR1 as SEHNR and CDR2 as FQNEAQ (reference sequence). Trimming shortened V by 5 bases and J by 4 bases, and 8 bases separated the two germline ends.